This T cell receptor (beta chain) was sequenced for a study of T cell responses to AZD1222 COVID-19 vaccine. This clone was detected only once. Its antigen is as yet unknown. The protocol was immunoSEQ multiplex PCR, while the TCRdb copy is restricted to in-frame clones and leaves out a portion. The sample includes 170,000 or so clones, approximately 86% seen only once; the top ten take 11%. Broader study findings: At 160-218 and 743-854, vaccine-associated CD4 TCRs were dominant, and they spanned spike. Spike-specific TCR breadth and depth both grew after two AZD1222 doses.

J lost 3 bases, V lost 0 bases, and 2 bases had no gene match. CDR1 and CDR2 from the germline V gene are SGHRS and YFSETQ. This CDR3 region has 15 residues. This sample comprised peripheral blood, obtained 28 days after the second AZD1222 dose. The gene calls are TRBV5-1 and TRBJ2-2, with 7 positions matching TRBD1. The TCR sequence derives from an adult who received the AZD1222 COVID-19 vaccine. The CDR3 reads CASSLDRGYTGELFF. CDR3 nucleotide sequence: TGCGCCAGCAGCTTGGACAGGGGATACACCGGGGAGCTGTTTTTT. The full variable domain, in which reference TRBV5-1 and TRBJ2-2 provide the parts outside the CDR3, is KAGVTQTPRYLIKTRGQQVTLSCSPISGHRSVSWYQQTPGQGLQFLFEYFSETQRNKGNFPGRFSGRQFSNSRSEMNVSTLELGDSALYLCASSLDRGYTGELFFGEGSRLTVL.